This TCR beta chain was captured in a study of blood T cell repertoires in COVID-19. Libraries were prepared by immunoSEQ multiplex PCR; TCRdb keeps only in-frame clonotypes and omits some of them. This table holds approximately 180,000 clones, more than 75% found once. With V trimmed by 5 bases and J by 4 bases, 11 bases remained unmatched. The CDR3 extends over 16 amino acids. Germline V gene lookup returns CDR1 SGHAT and CDR2 FQNNGV. Ages ranged from roughly 18 to 100 years, with residence in around 24 US areas. The TCR was taken from a woman between 45 and 60 years old with acute COVID-19. The V gene is TRBV11-2, the J gene TRBJ2-5; 9 bases are shared with TRBD2. The material sequenced was PBMCs or T cells enriched from blood (not recorded which). CDR3 in amino acids: CASSPLAGASIETQYF. The CDR3 nucleotides are TGTGCCAGCAGCCCATTAGCGGGGGCCTCAATAGAGACCCAGTACTTC.